Included here is one T cell receptor beta chain sequence, with context. Its specificity is unknown. The data were obtained in a study of T cells after yellow fever vaccination. Study observations and caveats: Once the booster was given, most primary-vaccination clones reappeared, at just over 95% for CD4 and more than 85% for CD8. The study found a weaker secondary response that peaked faster, day 5 versus 15.

TCRdb ran MiXCR on the 5' RACE reads and lists one entry per CDR3 protein. The sample holds about 300,000 distinct CDR3 sequences, roughly 9% seen once. The CDR3 covers 12 residues. V was clipped by 6 bases and J by 9 bases, with 12 bases between them. Specimen: CD4+ T cells sorted from PBMCs, collected 5 days after the yellow fever booster vaccination. The TCR comes from a young man who received the YFV17D yellow fever vaccine. The gene calls are TRBV12-3 or TRBV12-4 and TRBJ2-1; unclear D gene. CDR3 nucleotide sequence: TGTGCCAGCAGCCCCCTTGCCGCTGAGCAGTTCTTC. It is translated as CASSPLAAEQFF.